The clone carrying this TCR beta chain was observed a handful of times. The data were produced by immunoSEQ multiplex PCR, yet TCRdb's version contains in-frame clones alone and is incomplete. The sample gives 82,000 or so clones, more than 80% of which show up once; about 2.3% is in the top ten. V was pared by 10 bases and J by 1 base, with 13 bases between. The germline V gene encodes CDR1 ENHRY and CDR2 SYGVKD. CDR3 length: 13 amino acids. This sample was included in a study of OX40 agonist ivuxolimab in advanced cancers. Study summary: The diagnoses of dose-escalation patients were hepatocellular carcinoma, melanoma, renal cell or head and neck cancer. Among those enrolled, mean age was 60 years (range about 23 to 80) and 75% to 85% were male. Three patients had partial responses: one hepatocellular carcinoma, two cutaneous melanoma.

The source was CD4+ or CD8+ T cells sorted from blood, collected in a trial of the OX40 agonist ivuxolimab. The chain is built from TRBV10-3 and TRBJ1-1, with D possibly matching TRBD1 (6 bases). The source of this sequence is an adult with an advanced solid tumor such as melanoma, head and neck, liver or kidney cancer. The CDR3 here is CATQTGANTEAFF. Here the CDR3 DNA reads TGTGCCACCCAGACAGGAGCGAACACTGAAGCTTTCTTT.